A single sample is the source of the 28 T cell receptor beta chains below, sequenced in a study of blood T cell repertoires in COVID-19 (dated by TCRdb to about 2020). Libraries were prepared through the immunoSEQ multiplex PCR assay. The table comes from immuneACCESS by way of TCRdb, which keeps in-frame sequences with V and J called. Part of the clones is missing from these tables; in studies checked, under half for an unresolved V gene and the rest for unknown reasons. For this sample the table gives around 360,000 clones, of which 70% to 90% were detected only once. The ten largest clonotypes hold 10% of the sample. Input material: peripheral blood. These receptors were collected from a woman aged 30 to 39 with COVID-19, enrolled during active disease.

J is TRBJ2-1 and V is TRBV10-1; 12 bases line up with TRBD2. V gave up 8 bases and J gave up 10 bases; unmatched junction bases: 6. This CDR3 contains 13 residues. Per germline, CDR1 WNHNN and CDR2 SYGVQD (reference sequence). In nucleotides, the CDR3 is TGCGCCAGCCCCCTAGCGGGAGGGTGCGAGCAGTTCTTC. This gives the protein CASPLAGGCEQFF.

This chain joins TRBV7-9 and TRBJ2-3, with D tentatively TRBD2 (5 bases). The CDR3 spans 15 residues. Trimming left V 1 base short and J 2 bases short, with 10 bases between. Germline lookup yields CDR1 SEHNR and CDR2 FQNEAQ (reference sequence). CDR3 residues: CASSLGGKITDTQYF. CDR3 bases: TGTGCCAGCAGCTTAGGAGGGAAAATCACAGATACGCAGTATTTT.

The rearrangement joins TRBV19 to TRBJ2-1; tentatively, D is TRBD2 (5 bases). Germline V CDR1 and CDR2: LNHDA, SQIVND (reference sequence). The CDR3 runs 15 residues. The CDR3 here is CAVASAGSSYNEQFF. CDR3 bases: TGTGCAGTTGCTAGTGCGGGTAGCTCCTACAATGAGCAGTTCTTC.

This clone has only one observation. The rearrangement links TRBV6-4 to TRBJ2-7; tentative D call: TRBD2 (6 bases). CDR1 and CDR2 (germline): MRHNA, SNTAGT. The germline V and J ends were trimmed by 0 bases and 0 bases, with 15 bases remaining between them. The CDR3 is 17 amino acids. The CDR3 region has the DNA TGTGCCAGCAGTGACTCGGGACTGAGCTCGAGCTCCTACGAGCAGTACTTC. Its protein is CASSDSGLSSSSYEQYF.

The gene calls are TRBV6-5 and TRBJ2-2; tentative D call: TRBD1 (6 bases). CDR3 size: 15 residues. CDR1 is MNHEY, CDR2 SVGAGI, per germline. Trimming removed 9 bases at V and 7 bases at J, with 21 bases between. This chain's CDR3 is CASSNYQGTGGELFF. CDR3 coding DNA: TGTGCCAGTTCGAACTATCAGGGGACGGGCGGGGAGCTGTTTTTT.

V gene TRBV5-1 combines with J gene TRBJ2-6; TRBD1 aligns across 9 bases. CDR1 and CDR2 (germline): SGHRS, YFSETQ. This CDR3 has 16 amino acids. Trimming removed 9 bases from V and 0 bases from J; junction bases left unmatched: 7. The CDR3 here is CATKTGGYSGANVLTF. As DNA, the CDR3 is TGCGCCACCAAGACAGGGGGGTACTCTGGGGCCAACGTCCTGACTTTC.

The rearrangement links TRBV5-4 to TRBJ2-1; 7 bases are shared with TRBD2. V trimming: 0 bases; J trimming: 7 bases; junction bases outside the gene matches: 10. Germline V gene sequence: CDR1 SGHNT, CDR2 YYREEE (reference sequence). This CDR3 has 16 amino acids. In nucleotides, the CDR3 is TGTGCCAGCAGCTTGGTGGTAGCGGGTCCTTTAAATGAGCAGTTCTTC. It codes for CASSLVVAGPLNEQFF.

The chain couples TRBV11-2 to TRBJ2-1; no clear D. Germline CDR1 is SGHAT and CDR2 is FQNNGV. CDR3 size: 13 residues. Trimming took 3 bases from V and 2 from J, leaving 5 bases between them. CDR3 region: CASSFGTYNEQFF. CDR3 DNA sequence: TGTGCCAGCAGCTTCGGTACCTACAATGAGCAGTTCTTC.

DNA of the CDR3: TGTGCCACCGCAAGTCCAGGACAGCCCCAGCATTTT. It yields the protein CATASPGQPQHF. V usage is TRBV24-1 and J usage is TRBJ1-5; no clear D. The CDR3 contains 12 residues. Looked up from germline, CDR1 is KGHDR and CDR2 is SFDVKD. The ends were cut back, 9 bases at V and 7 bases at J, with 12 bases in the middle.

This chain connects TRBV4-1 to TRBJ2-5, with a possible D match to TRBD2 (6 bases). The CDR3 contains 15 residues. Germline V lookup: CDR1 MGHRA, CDR2 YSYEKL. Deletions cut 4 bases from V and 4 bases from J, with 16 bases between. The CDR3 nucleotides read TGCGCCAGCAGCCCCTGGGAGGCTAGTGGAGAGACCCAGTACTTC. This gives the protein CASSPWEASGETQYF.

The CDR3 DNA is TGTGCCAGCAGGGGGACAGGGGGCGAAGAAGCTTTCTTT. Encoded protein: CASRGTGGEEAFF. J is TRBJ1-1 and V is TRBV5-5; 12 bases are a match to TRBD1. V shed 5 bases and J 8 bases; nucleotides not matched to a gene: 4. Germline V gene data show CDR1 as SGHKS and CDR2 as YYEKEE (reference sequence). There are 13 residues in the CDR3.

The chain joins TRBV9 to TRBJ2-3; TRBD2 aligns across 12 bases. The CDR3 length is 16 residues. Per germline, CDR1 SGDLS and CDR2 YYNGEE. J was trimmed by 0 bases and V by 4 bases; bases with no gene match: 3. In DNA form, the CDR3 reads TGTGCCAGCAGCACCGGGACTAGCGGGAGCACAGATACGCAGTATTTT. This sequence encodes CASSTGTSGSTDTQYF.

The CDR3 region is CASSPGSGTHQETQYF. The DNA for the CDR3 is TGTGCCAGCAGCCCAGGTAGCGGGACCCACCAAGAGACCCAGTACTTC. The V and J genes are TRBV3-1 (or the pseudogene TRBV3-2) and TRBJ2-5, with TRBD2 matching over 8 bases. V lost 4 bases, J lost 0 bases, and 7 bases stayed unmatched. The CDR3 is made up of 16 amino acids. The V gene's germline CDR1 is LGHDT and CDR2 YNNKEL (reference sequence).

The table lists this clone with a count of one. The rearrangement links TRBV9 to TRBJ2-7; TRBD1 is a possible D gene (5 bases). Trimming shortened V by 3 bases and J by 6 bases, and 13 bases separated the two germline ends. This CDR3 is built from 13 residues. CDR1 and CDR2 (germline): SGDLS, YYNGEE. The CDR3 spells CASSADRMGEQYF. The CDR3 nucleotides are TGTGCCAGCAGCGCAGACAGAATGGGCGAGCAGTACTTC.

The CDR3 loop is CASRDRGKSNQPQHF. In DNA form, the CDR3 reads TGTGCCAGTAGAGACAGGGGAAAGAGCAATCAGCCCCAGCATTTT. The chain combines TRBV19 with TRBJ1-5, with TRBD1 identical over 8 bases. Germline trimming cut 6 bases from V and 1 base from J; bases unmatched to any gene: 5. CDR3 size: 15 residues. Germline CDR1 reads LNHDA; CDR2 reads SQIVND (reference sequence). The full variable domain, with the rest looked up from reference TRBV19 and TRBJ1-5, is DGGITQSPKYLFRKEGQNVTLSCEQNLNHDAMYWYRQDPGQGLRLIYYSQIVNDFQKGDIAEGYSVSREKKESFPLTVTSAQKNPTAFYLCASRDRGKSNQPQHFGDGTRLSIL.

The rearrangement links TRBV4-1 to TRBJ2-3; TRBD2 might be the D (7 bases). The CDR3 extends over 16 amino acids. CDR1 and CDR2 (germline): MGHRA, YSYEKL. Trimming removed 1 base at V and 0 bases at J, with 11 bases between. CDR3: CASSQVAGASTDTQYF. The DNA for the CDR3 is TGCGCCAGCAGCCAAGTCGCGGGGGCTAGCACAGATACGCAGTATTTT.

The CDR3 loop reads CASSHGLAESGELFF. The CDR3 DNA reads as TGTGCCAGCAGCCACGGACTAGCTGAATCCGGGGAGCTGTTTTTT. The chain uses TRBV3-1 (or the pseudogene TRBV3-2) and TRBJ2-2; 8 bases map to TRBD2. Germline CDR1 reads LGHDT; CDR2 reads YNNKEL (reference sequence). V lost 3 bases and J lost 6; bases outside the gene matches: 6. CDR3 length: 15 amino acids.

As concerns this clone: This sample includes further DNA sequences coding for the same CDR3. The J gene is TRBJ2-7, the V gene TRBV18; 10 positions agree with TRBD1. Trimming removed 6 bases from V and 1 base from J; junction bases left unmatched: 3. The CDR3 runs to 14 residues. CDR1 is KGHSH and CDR2 is LQKENI in the germline V gene. CDR3 region: CASSPGQGSYEQYF. In DNA form, the CDR3 reads TGTGCCAGCTCCCCGGGACAGGGGTCCTACGAGCAGTACTTC.

The table lists this clone with a count of one. This sequence joins TRBV3-1 (or the pseudogene TRBV3-2) and TRBJ1-2, with D hard to call. CDR1 and CDR2 from the germline V gene are LGHDT and YNNKEL (reference sequence). The CDR3 runs 12 residues. Trimming shortened V by 2 bases and J by 3 bases, and 4 bases separated the two germline ends. CDR3 nucleotide sequence: TGTGCCAGCAGCCAAACAGACTATGGCTACACCTTC. This encodes CASSQTDYGYTF.

The chain has TRBV2 and TRBJ1-5, with TRBD1 as a possible D gene (6 bases). Germline CDR1 is SNHLY and CDR2 is FYNNEI. V was shortened by 10 bases and J by 1 base, with 17 bases between the two germline ends. This CDR3 has 15 amino acids. The CDR3 region is CATKRGIRSNQPQHF. The CDR3 region has the DNA TGTGCCACTAAGAGGGGGATTCGGAGCAATCAGCCCCAGCATTTT.

The rearrangement links TRBV11-2 to TRBJ2-7; D ambiguous. Germline values: CDR1 SGHAT, CDR2 FQNNGV. This CDR3 spans 15 amino acids. V was trimmed by 1 base and J by 6 bases, leaving 16 bases between them. The chain's CDR3 is CASSLAVRQAREQYF. The DNA for the CDR3 is TGTGCCAGCAGCTTAGCCGTCCGGCAGGCGCGCGAGCAGTACTTC.

The rearrangement joins TRBV21-1 to TRBJ1-4. TRBV21-1 is recorded as a pseudogene. The CDR3 is 10 residues long. The DNA of the CDR3 is TGTGCCGCCGTCGGGGAAAAACTGTTTTTT. Protein: CAAVGEKLFF.

Details on this clone: Other DNA sequences within the sample encode an identical CDR3. The chain combines TRBV19 with TRBJ1-1; unclear D gene. The CDR3 sequence is 12 residues long. V shed 2 bases and J shed 4 bases, with 5 bases lying between them. Germline loops: CDR1 LNHDA, CDR2 SQIVND (reference sequence). DNA for the CDR3: TGTGCCAGTAGTATACGGGGCACTGAAGCTTTCTTT. Translated: CASSIRGTEAFF.

The gene calls are TRBV4-1 and TRBJ1-3; D is unresolved. With 0 bases removed from V and 9 bases from J, the gap between germline ends came to 15 bases. The V gene's germline CDR1 is MGHRA and CDR2 YSYEKL. This CDR3 region has 15 residues. CDR3 amino acids: CASSQDLQPTRTIYF. CDR3 DNA: TGCGCCAGCAGCCAAGATCTACAGCCGACACGCACCATATATTTT.

The rearrangement links TRBV29-1 to TRBJ1-5; D gene uncertain. V was shortened by 6 bases and J by 3 bases, with 15 bases between the two germline ends. CDR3 size: 14 residues. Germline assignment: CDR1 SQVTM and CDR2 ANQGSEA. The CDR3 DNA is TGCAGCGTGAAGCCCCCCCGAGACAATCAGCCCCAGCATTTT. This translates into CSVKPPRDNQPQHF.

This clone has a single count. CDR3 coding DNA: TGTGCCAGCAGTTCCAACCCCGCCCTAGCGGGAGGGAGGTACGAGCAGTACTTC. Protein sequence: CASSSNPALAGGRYEQYF. V usage is TRBV28 and J usage is TRBJ2-7, with TRBD2 matching 12 bases. The CDR3 spans 18 residues. Germline lookup yields CDR1 MDHEN and CDR2 SYDVKM. The trim removed 4 bases at V and 4 bases at J, leaving 14 bases unmatched.

The rearrangement links TRBV7-2 to TRBJ2-1; D is possibly TRBD2 (5 bases). Germline V gene sequence: CDR1 SGHTA, CDR2 FQGNSA. The CDR3 totals 12 residues. Trimming stripped 5 bases from V and 5 bases from J, with 7 bases between. The CDR3 DNA sequence: TGTGCCAGCAGCCGTAGCGACAATGAGCAGTTCTTC. It codes for CASSRSDNEQFF.

The chain joins TRBV11-2 to TRBJ2-7; 7 bases map to TRBD1. The CDR3 runs 12 residues. V lost 5 bases to trimming and J lost 7 bases; unmatched junction nucleotides: 5. CDR1 is SGHAT and CDR2 is FQNNGV in the germline V gene. CDR3 coding DNA: TGTGCCAGCAGCCCTGGGACAGTTGAGCAGTACTTC. Its protein is CASSPGTVEQYF.